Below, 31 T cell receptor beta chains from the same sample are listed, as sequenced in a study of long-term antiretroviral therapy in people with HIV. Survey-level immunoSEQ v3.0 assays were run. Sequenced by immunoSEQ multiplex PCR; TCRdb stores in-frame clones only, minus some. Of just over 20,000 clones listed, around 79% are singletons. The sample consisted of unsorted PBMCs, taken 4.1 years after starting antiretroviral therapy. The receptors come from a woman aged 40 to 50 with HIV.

As DNA, the CDR3 is TGTGCCAGCAGGCTGTCTGTTGTCAACACTGAAGCTTTCTTT. This gives the protein CASRLSVVNTEAFF. The chain couples TRBV5-5 to TRBJ1-1; D is unclear. The CDR3 contains 14 residues. Trimming shortened V by 5 bases and J by 2 bases, and 13 bases separated the two germline ends. Germline loops: CDR1 SGHKS, CDR2 YYEKEE (reference sequence). The full variable domain, completed using reference TRBV5-5 and TRBJ1-1, is DAGVTQSPTHLIKTRGQQVTLRCSPISGHKSVSWYQQVLGQGPQFIFQYYEKEERGRGNFPDRFSARQFPNYSSELNVNALLLGDSALYLCASRLSVVNTEAFFGQGTRLTVV.

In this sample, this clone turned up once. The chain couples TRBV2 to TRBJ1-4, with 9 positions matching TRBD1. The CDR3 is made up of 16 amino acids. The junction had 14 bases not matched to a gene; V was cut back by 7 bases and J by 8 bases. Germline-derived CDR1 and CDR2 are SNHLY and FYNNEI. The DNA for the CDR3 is TGTGCCAGCAAGGGGACAGGGTTCACCTTGCGGGAAAAACTGTTTTTT. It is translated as CASKGTGFTLREKLFF.

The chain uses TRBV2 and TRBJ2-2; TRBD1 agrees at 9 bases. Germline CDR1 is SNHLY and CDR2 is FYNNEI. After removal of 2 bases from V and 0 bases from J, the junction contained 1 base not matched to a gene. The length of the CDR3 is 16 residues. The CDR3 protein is CASSERTGANTGELFF. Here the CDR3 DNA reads TGTGCCAGCAGTGAACGGACAGGGGCGAACACCGGGGAGCTGTTTTTT.

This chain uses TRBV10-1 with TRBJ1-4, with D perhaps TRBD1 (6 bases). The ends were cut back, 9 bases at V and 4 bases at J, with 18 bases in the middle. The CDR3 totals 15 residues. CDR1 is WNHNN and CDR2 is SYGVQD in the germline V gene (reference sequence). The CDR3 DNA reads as TGCGCCAGTATACCCGTGGACAGCAATAATGAAAAACTGTTTTTT. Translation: CASIPVDSNNEKLFF.

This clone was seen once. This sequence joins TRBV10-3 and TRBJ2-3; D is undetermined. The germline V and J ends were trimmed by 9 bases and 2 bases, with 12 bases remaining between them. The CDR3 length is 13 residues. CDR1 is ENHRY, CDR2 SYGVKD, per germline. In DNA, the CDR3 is TGTGCCATAGGTGAAGGTATCACAGATACGCAGTATTTT. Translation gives CAIGEGITDTQYF.

Written as DNA, the CDR3 is TGTGCCAGCAGCATCGGACAGGAACAAGAGACCCAGTACTTC. Translated, it gives CASSIGQEQETQYF. The chain has TRBV11-2 and TRBJ2-5; 7 bases align to TRBD1. Trimming removed 5 bases from V and 2 bases from J; junction bases left unmatched: 5. The CDR3 spans 14 residues. The germline CDR1 and CDR2 sequences are SGHAT and FQNNGV.

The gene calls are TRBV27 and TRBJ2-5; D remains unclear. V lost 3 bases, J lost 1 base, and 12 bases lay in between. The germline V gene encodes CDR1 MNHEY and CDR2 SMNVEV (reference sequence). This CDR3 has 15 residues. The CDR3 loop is CASSFVVGGQETQYF. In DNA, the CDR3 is TGTGCCAGCAGTTTCGTAGTCGGCGGCCAAGAGACCCAGTACTTC.

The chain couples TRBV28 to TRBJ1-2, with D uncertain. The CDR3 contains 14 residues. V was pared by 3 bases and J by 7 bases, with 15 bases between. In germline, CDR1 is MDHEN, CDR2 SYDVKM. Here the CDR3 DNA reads TGTGCCAGCAGTTTCCTCAGTGACGTCGGTGGCTACACCTTC. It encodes CASSFLSDVGGYTF.

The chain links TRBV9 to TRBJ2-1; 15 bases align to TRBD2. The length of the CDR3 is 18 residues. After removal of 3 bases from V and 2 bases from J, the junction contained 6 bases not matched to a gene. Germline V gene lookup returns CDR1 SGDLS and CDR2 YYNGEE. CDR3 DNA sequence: TGTGCCAGCAGCGCATCCGGGACTAGCGGGAGGCCCTACAATGAGCAGTTCTTC. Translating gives CASSASGTSGRPYNEQFF.

The CDR3: CASSNGSGVPYEQYF. As DNA, the CDR3 is TGTGCCAGCAGCAATGGGTCAGGGGTCCCCTACGAGCAGTACTTC. This chain joins TRBV21-1 and TRBJ2-7; the table's D gene call, TRBD1, was not cross checked with the DNA. TRBV21-1 is annotated as a pseudogene. This CDR3 has 15 amino acids.

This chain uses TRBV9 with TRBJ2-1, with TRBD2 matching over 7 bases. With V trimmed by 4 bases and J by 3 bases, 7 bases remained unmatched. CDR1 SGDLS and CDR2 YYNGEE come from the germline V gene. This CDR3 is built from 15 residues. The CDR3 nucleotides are TGTGCCAGCAGCCTAGGGGCTAGCGGCTACAATGAGCAGTTCTTC. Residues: CASSLGASGYNEQFF.

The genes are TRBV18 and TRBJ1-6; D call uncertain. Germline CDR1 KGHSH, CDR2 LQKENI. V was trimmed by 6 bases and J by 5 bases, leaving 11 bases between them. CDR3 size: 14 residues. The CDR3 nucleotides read TGTGCCAGCTCCCTTCGGACTGATAATTCACCCCTCCACTTT. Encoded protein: CASSLRTDNSPLHF. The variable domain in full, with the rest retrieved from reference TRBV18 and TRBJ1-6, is NAGVMQNPRHLVRRRGQEARLRCSPMKGHSHVYWYRQLPEEGLKFMVYLQKENIIDESGMPKERFSAEFPKEGPSILRIQQVVRGDSAAYFCASSLRTDNSPLHFGNGTRLTVT.

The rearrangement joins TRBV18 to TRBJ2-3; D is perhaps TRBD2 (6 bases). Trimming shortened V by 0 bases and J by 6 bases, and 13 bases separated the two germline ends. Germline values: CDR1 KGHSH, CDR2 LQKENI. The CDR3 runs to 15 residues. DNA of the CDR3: TGTGCCAGCTCACCACCGTCCTTAGCGGTGGATACGCAGTATTTT. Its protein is CASSPPSLAVDTQYF.

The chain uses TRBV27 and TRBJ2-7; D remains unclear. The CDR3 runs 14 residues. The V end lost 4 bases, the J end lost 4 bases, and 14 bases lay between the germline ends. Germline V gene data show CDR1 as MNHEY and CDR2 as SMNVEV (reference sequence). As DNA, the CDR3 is TGTGCCAGCAGTTGGAAGACCGAAGGTTACGAGCAGTACTTC. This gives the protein CASSWKTEGYEQYF.

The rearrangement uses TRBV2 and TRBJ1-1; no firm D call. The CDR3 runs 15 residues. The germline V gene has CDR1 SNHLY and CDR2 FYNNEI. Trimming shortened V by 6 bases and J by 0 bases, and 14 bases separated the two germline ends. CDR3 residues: CASSENDNLNTEAFF. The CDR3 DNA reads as TGTGCCAGCAGCGAAAATGACAACCTGAACACTGAAGCTTTCTTT.

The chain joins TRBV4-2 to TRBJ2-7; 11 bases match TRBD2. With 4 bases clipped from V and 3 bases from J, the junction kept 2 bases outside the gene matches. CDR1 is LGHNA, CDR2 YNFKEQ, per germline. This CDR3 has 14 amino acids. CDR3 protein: CASSLGTSGYEQYF. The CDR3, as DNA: TGTGCCAGCAGCCTCGGGACTAGCGGCTACGAGCAGTACTTC.

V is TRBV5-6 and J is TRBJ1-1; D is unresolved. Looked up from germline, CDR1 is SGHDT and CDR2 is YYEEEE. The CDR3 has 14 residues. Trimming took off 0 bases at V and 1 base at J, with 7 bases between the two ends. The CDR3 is CASSLGATNTEAFF. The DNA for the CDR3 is TGTGCCAGCAGCTTGGGGGCGACGAACACTGAAGCTTTCTTT.

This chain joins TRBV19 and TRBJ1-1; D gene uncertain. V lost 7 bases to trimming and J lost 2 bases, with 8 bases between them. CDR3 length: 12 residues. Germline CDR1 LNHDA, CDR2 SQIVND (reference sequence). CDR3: CASNGENTEAFF. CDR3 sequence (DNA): TGTGCCAGTAACGGAGAAAACACTGAAGCTTTCTTT.

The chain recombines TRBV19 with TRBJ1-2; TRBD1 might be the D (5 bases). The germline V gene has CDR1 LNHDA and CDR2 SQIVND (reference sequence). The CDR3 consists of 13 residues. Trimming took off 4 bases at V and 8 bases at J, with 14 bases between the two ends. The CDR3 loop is CASSRDSLPGYTF. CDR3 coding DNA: TGTGCCAGTAGTAGAGACAGTTTACCAGGCTACACCTTC. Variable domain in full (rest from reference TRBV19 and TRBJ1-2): DGGITQSPKYLFRKEGQNVTLSCEQNLNHDAMYWYRQDPGQGLRLIYYSQIVNDFQKGDIAEGYSVSREKKESFPLTVTSAQKNPTAFYLCASSRDSLPGYTFGSGTRLTVV.

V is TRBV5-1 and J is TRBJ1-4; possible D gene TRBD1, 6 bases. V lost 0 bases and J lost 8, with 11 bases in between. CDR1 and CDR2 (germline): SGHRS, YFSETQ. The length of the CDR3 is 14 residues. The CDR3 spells CASSLAGGGEKLFF. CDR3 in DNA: TGCGCCAGCAGCTTGGCGGGTGGGGGCGAAAAACTGTTTTTT.

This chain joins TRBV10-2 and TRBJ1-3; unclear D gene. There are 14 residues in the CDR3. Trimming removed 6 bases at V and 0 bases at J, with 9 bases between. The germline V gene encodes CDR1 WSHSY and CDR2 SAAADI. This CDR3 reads CASSPDGSGNTIYF. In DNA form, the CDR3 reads TGCGCCAGCAGCCCGGACGGCTCTGGAAACACCATATATTTT.

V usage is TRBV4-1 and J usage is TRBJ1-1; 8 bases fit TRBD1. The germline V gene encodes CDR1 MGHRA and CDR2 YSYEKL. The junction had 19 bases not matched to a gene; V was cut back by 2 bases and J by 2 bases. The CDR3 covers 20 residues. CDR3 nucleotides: TGCGCCAGCAGCCAACGCCGGGGGGGACAGGTCGGACAACGAAACACTGAAGCTTTCTTT. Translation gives CASSQRRGGQVGQRNTEAFF.

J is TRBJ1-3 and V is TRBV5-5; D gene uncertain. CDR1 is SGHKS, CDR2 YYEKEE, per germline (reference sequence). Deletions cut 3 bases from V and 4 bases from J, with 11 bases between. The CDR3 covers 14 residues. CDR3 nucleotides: TGTGCCAGCAGCTCCCCGACGAGAGGAAACACCATATATTTT. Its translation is CASSSPTRGNTIYF.

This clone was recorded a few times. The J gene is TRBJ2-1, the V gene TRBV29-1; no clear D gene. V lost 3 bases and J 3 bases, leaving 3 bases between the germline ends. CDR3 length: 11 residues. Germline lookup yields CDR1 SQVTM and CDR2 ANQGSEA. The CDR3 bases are TGCAGCGTTGAGTTCTACAATGAGCAGTTCTTC. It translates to CSVEFYNEQFF.

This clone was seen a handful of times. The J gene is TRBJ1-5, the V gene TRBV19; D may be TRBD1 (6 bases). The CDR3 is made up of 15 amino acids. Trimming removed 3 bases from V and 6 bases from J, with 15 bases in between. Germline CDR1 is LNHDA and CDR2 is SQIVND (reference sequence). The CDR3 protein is CASSIVGARAQPQHF. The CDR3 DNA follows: TGTGCCAGTAGTATTGTGGGGGCGCGGGCTCAGCCCCAGCATTTT.

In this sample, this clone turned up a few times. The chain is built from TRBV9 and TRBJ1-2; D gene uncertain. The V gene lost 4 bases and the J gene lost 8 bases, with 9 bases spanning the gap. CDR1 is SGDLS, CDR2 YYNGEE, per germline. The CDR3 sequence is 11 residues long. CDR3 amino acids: CASSRHEGYTF. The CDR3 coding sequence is TGTGCCAGCAGCCGGCATGAGGGCTACACCTTC.

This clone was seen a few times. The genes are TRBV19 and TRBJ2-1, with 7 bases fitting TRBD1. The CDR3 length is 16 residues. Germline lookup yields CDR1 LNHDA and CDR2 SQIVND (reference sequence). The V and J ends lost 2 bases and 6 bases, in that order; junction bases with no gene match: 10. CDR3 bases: TGTGCCAGTAGTATAAGATACAGGGGTATTGGCAATGAGCAGTTCTTC. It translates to CASSIRYRGIGNEQFF.

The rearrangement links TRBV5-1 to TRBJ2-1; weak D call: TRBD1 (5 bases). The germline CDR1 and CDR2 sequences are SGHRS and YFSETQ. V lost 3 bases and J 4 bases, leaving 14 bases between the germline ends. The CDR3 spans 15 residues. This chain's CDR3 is CASSSLDRQYNEQFF. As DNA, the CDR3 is TGCGCCAGCAGCTCCCTTGACAGACAGTACAATGAGCAGTTCTTC.

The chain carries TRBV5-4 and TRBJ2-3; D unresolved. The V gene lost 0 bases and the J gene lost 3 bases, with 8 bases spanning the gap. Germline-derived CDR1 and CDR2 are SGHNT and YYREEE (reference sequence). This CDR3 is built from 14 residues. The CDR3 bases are TGTGCCAGCAGCTTGGGCCCAGAGACAGATACGCAGTATTTT. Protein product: CASSLGPETDTQYF.

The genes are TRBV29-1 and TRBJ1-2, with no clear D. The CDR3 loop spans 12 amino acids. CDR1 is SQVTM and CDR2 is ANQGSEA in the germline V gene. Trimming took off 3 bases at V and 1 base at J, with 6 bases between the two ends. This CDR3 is CSVEGNNYGYTF. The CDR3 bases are TGCAGCGTTGAGGGGAATAACTATGGCTACACCTTC.

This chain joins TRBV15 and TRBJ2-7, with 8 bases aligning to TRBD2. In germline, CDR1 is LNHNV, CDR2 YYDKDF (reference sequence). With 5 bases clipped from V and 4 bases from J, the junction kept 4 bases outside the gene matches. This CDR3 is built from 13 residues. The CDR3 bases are TGTGCCACCAGCCCGGGGGGGAATTACGAGCAGTACTTC. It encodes CATSPGGNYEQYF.